This T cell receptor beta chain was sequenced for a study of blood T cell repertoires in COVID-19. The CDR3 spans 14 residues. The germline V gene has CDR1 SGHRS and CDR2 YFSETQ. J was trimmed by 4 bases and V by 0 bases; bases with no gene match: 2. The participants were between roughly 18 and 89 years old and came from some 25 US areas. Up to 2 weeks before entering the study, exposed participants had met a COVID-19 case. Sequencing was performed with immunoSEQ multiplex PCR; in TCRdb, only in-frame clones are kept and a portion is missing. The repertoire holds more than 300,000 clones, with 90% as singletons.

Sequenced sample: PBMCs or T cells enriched from blood (not recorded which). The J gene is TRBJ2-5, the V gene TRBV5-1; 8 nucleotides align to TRBD1. This clonotype originated in a woman aged 30 to 39 who had been exposed to COVID-19. The CDR3 nucleotides read TGCGCCAGCAGCTTGGGGGACAGGAGAGAGACCCAGTACTTC. It specifies CASSLGDRRETQYF.